The rows below give T cell receptor beta chains drawn from one sample of a study of T cell responses to AZD1222 COVID-19 vaccine. Using immunoSEQ multiplex PCR, the repertoire was profiled, and TCRdb retains in-frame clones only, with some absent. The sample records over 50,000 clones, roughly 90% being singletons. The input for sequencing was peripheral blood, taken 28 days after the second AZD1222 dose. These receptors came from an adult who received the AZD1222 COVID-19 vaccine. Each CDR3 is given with its conserved first and last residue. D genes are given only for firm matches. Some rows have no size entry. The others give once, few or many, or a class for an expanded clone.

d_call | j_call | clone_size | v_call | cdr3_aa | cdr3_nt
TRBD2 | TRBJ2-3 | - | TRBV6-5 | CASRLGLAGDTQYF | TGTGCCAGCAGACTGGGACTAGCGGGAGATACGCAGTATTTT
- | TRBJ1-1 | - | TRBV30 | CAWSVNPDSQAFF | TGTGCCTGGAGTGTAAACCCGGATTCCCAGGCTTTCTTT
- | TRBJ2-1 | - | TRBV7-6 | CASSLTNSVNNEQFF | TGTGCCAGCAGCTTAACGAATAGCGTAAACAATGAGCAGTTCTTC
- | TRBJ2-3 | - | TRBV10-3 | CAVGRGQEDTQYF | TGTGCCGTCGGGAGGGGGCAGGAAGATACGCAGTATTTT
TRBD2 | TRBJ2-7 | few | TRBV29-1 | CSVKGLAGERGEQYF | TGCAGCGTTAAGGGACTAGCGGGAGAAAGGGGCGAGCAGTACTTC
- | TRBJ2-7 | - | TRBV5-1 | CASSPKEGRIYEQYF | TGCGCCAGCAGCCCTAAGGAGGGGCGAATCTACGAGCAGTACTTC
- | TRBJ2-1 | once | TRBV11-2 | CASSSEGGHGEQFF | TGTGCCAGCAGTTCTGAAGGGGGGCATGGGGAGCAGTTCTTC
- | TRBJ1-2 | - | TRBV19 | CASSSSSQEILNYGYTF | TGTGCCAGTAGTTCCTCCTCACAGGAGATCTTAAACTATGGCTACACCTTC
- | TRBJ1-1 | - | TRBV5-1 | CASSSERLVTEAFF | TGCGCCAGCAGCTCCGAGCGCTTAGTGACTGAAGCTTTCTTT
TRBD2 | TRBJ2-3 | - | TRBV11-3 | CASSHGTSGGRKDTQYF | TGTGCCAGCAGCCACGGGACTAGCGGTGGGCGAAAAGATACGCAGTATTTT
- | TRBJ1-6 | - | TRBV5-4 | CASSLAGGGWDNSPLHF | TGTGCCAGCAGCTTGGCCGGGGGGGGTTGGGATAATTCACCCCTCCACTTT
TRBD2 | TRBJ2-7 | - | TRBV9 | CASSVGTAGVYEQYF | TGTGCCAGCAGCGTAGGGACAGCGGGGGTTTACGAGCAGTACTTC
TRBD2 | TRBJ2-7 | - | TRBV2 | CASRGATSGSYYEQYF | TGTGCCAGCAGGGGAGCCACTAGCGGGAGCTACTACGAGCAGTACTTC
TRBD1 | TRBJ1-6 | - | TRBV15 | CATATQTGDSPLHF | TGTGCCACCGCAACACAAACAGGGGATTCACCCCTCCACTTT
TRBD2 | TRBJ2-2 | - | TRBV10-2 | CASSDIDGRALTGELFF | TGCGCCAGCAGTGATATTGACGGGAGGGCCCTCACCGGGGAGCTGTTTTTT
TRBD1 | TRBJ1-2 | - | TRBV19 | CASSHRGSGYTF | TGTGCCAGTAGTCACAGGGGTTCTGGCTACACCTTC
TRBD2 | TRBJ2-1 | - | TRBV11-1 | CASSYLAGGGYNEQFF | TGTGCCAGCAGCTATCTAGCGGGAGGAGGTTACAATGAGCAGTTCTTC
- | TRBJ2-5 | once | TRBV19 | CASIGGDRETQYF | TGTGCCAGTATTGGTGGTGACAGGGAGACCCAGTACTTC
TRBD1 | TRBJ2-5 | - | TRBV29-1 | CSVAGGRETQYF | TGCAGCGTTGCAGGGGGCAGGGAGACCCAGTACTTC
- | TRBJ1-5 | - | TRBV19 | CATSRGSNQPQHF | TGTGCCACCTCGCGCGGCAGCAATCAGCCCCAGCATTTT
- | TRBJ2-5 | - | TRBV5-5 | CASSLGDGETQYF | TGTGCCAGCAGCTTGGGGGATGGAGAGACCCAGTACTTC
- | TRBJ1-3 | - | TRBV7-9 | CASSPASVAGDTIYF | TGTGCCAGCAGCCCCGCATCGGTGGCGGGAGACACCATATATTTT
- | TRBJ1-2 | - | TRBV5-1 | CASSLPTSARYYGYTF | TGCGCCAGCAGCTTGCCGACTTCGGCCAGGTACTATGGCTACACCTTC
TRBD2 | TRBJ2-1 | - | TRBV10-3 | CAISPTSGNEQFF | TGTGCCATCAGTCCGACTAGCGGTAATGAGCAGTTCTTC
TRBD1 | TRBJ2-5 | - | TRBV5-1 | CASKGTGGEETQYF | TGCGCCAGCAAGGGAACAGGGGGCGAGGAGACCCAGTACTTC
- | TRBJ2-1 | - | TRBV15 | CATRGGGITSYNEQFF | TGTGCCACCAGAGGTGGGGGCATCACCTCCTACAATGAGCAGTTCTTC
TRBD1 | TRBJ2-7 | - | TRBV18 | CASSRGQGVGEQYF | TGTGCCAGCTCACGAGGACAGGGAGTAGGAGAGCAGTACTTC
- | TRBJ2-3 | - | TRBV7-9 | CASSLGAAGDTQYF | TGTGCCAGCAGCTTAGGGGCGGCCGGAGATACGCAGTATTTT
- | TRBJ2-7 | - | TRBV7-9 | CASSLGGLWYF | TGTGCCAGCAGCTTAGGGGGACTCTGGTACTTC
- | TRBJ2-7 | few | TRBV5-4 | CASSLGLGNSPREQYF | TGTGCCAGCAGCTTAGGATTAGGGAACTCCCCACGCGAGCAGTACTTC
- | TRBJ2-2 | once | TRBV4-3 | CASSPQIGRPGELFF | TGCGCCAGCAGCCCCCAGATTGGGAGACCCGGGGAGCTGTTTTTT
- | TRBJ2-7 | - | TRBV7-2 | CASSLDRAVYEQYF | TGTGCCAGCAGCTTAGATAGAGCCGTCTACGAGCAGTACTTC
TRBD1 | TRBJ1-6 | - | TRBV15 | CATSRDNRGESPLHF | TGTGCCACCAGCAGAGATAACAGGGGTGAGTCACCCCTCCACTTT
TRBD2 | TRBJ2-7 | - | TRBV10-2 | CASSEAQVAGGPYEQYF | TGCGCCAGCAGTGAGGCCCAGGTAGCGGGAGGGCCCTACGAGCAGTACTTC
- | TRBJ1-5 | - | TRBV30 | CAWTPAGRGSNQPQHF | TGTGCCTGGACCCCTGCAGGGAGGGGAAGCAATCAGCCCCAGCATTTT
TRBD2 | TRBJ2-7 | - | TRBV6-6 | CASLLTSGNEQYF | TGTGCCAGCCTCCTGACTAGCGGAAACGAGCAGTACTTC
TRBD1 | TRBJ1-6 | - | TRBV29-1 | CSARTGYNSPLHF | TGCAGCGCCCGGACAGGGTATAATTCACCCCTCCACTTT
TRBD1 | TRBJ2-5 | once | TRBV6-5 | CASSRDRGETQYF | TGTGCCAGCAGTCGGGACAGGGGAGAGACCCAGTACTTC
- | TRBJ1-1 | - | TRBV18 | CASSPRGENTEAFF | TGTGCCAGCTCACCACGGGGGGAAAACACTGAAGCTTTCTTT
- | TRBJ2-5 | - | TRBV7-9 | CASSPTGRQETQYF | TGTGCCAGCAGCCCCACAGGGAGACAAGAGACCCAGTACTTC
TRBD1 | TRBJ2-7 | - | TRBV9 | CASSGQGAYEQYF | TGTGCCAGCAGTGGCCAGGGGGCCTACGAGCAGTACTTC
TRBD1 | TRBJ1-6 | - | TRBV11-2 | CASSLGRGPSNSPLHF | TGTGCCAGCAGCTTAGGCAGGGGGCCTAGTAATTCACCCCTCCACTTT
- | TRBJ2-3 | - | TRBV7-9 | CASSFTRDAEYF | TGTGCCAGCAGCTTTACCCGGGACGCCGAATATTTT
- | TRBJ2-6 | - | TRBV2 | CASGQGGSGANVLTF | TGTGCCAGCGGGCAAGGGGGGTCTGGGGCCAACGTCCTGACTTTC
- | TRBJ1-2 | - | TRBV6-5 | CASSWGSTNYGYTF | TGTGCCAGCAGTTGGGGGTCCACTAACTATGGCTACACCTTC
- | TRBJ1-5 | once | TRBV27 | CASSLSSGQGQPQHF | TGTGCCAGCAGTTTATCGTCAGGGCAAGGTCAGCCCCAGCATTTT
TRBD1 | TRBJ1-2 | - | TRBV19 | CASSTRTGTNYGYTF | TGTGCCAGTAGTACCCGGACAGGGACGAACTATGGCTACACCTTC
- | TRBJ2-5 | few | TRBV28 | CASSRDGTRETQYF | TGTGCCAGCAGTCGGGACGGGACACGGGAGACCCAGTACTTC
- | TRBJ1-2 | - | TRBV6-6 | CASSQIMAANYGYTF | TGTGCCAGCAGTCAAATTATGGCAGCTAACTATGGCTACACCTTC
- | TRBJ1-1 | - | TRBV2 | CASSDRGYTEAFF | TGTGCCAGCAGTGACAGGGGTTACACTGAAGCTTTCTTT
- | TRBJ1-2 | once | TRBV28 | CASSSPNYGYTF | TGTGCCAGCAGTTCACCCAACTATGGCTACACCTTC
- | TRBJ1-3 | - | TRBV9 | CASSVGVRLSGNTIYF | TGTGCCAGCAGCGTAGGTGTCAGGCTATCTGGAAACACCATATATTTT
TRBD1 | TRBJ2-2 | - | TRBV4-1 | CASSQLGQANTGELFF | TGCGCCAGCAGCCAATTGGGACAGGCAAACACCGGGGAGCTGTTTTTT
- | TRBJ1-6 | - | TRBV27 | CASSLVGGNSPLHF | TGTGCCAGCAGTTTAGTGGGGGGGAATTCACCCCTCCACTTT